Included here is one TCR beta chain sequence, with context. The data are from a study of glioma-infiltrating T cells after dendritic cell vaccination. Study in general: Autologous tumor lysate was loaded overnight onto monocyte-derived dendritic cells grown seven days with IL-4 and GM-CSF.

The germline gives CDR1 SGHDN, CDR2 FVKESK. The V gene lost 4 bases and the J gene lost 4 bases, with 8 bases spanning the gap. CDR3 size: 12 residues. Up to about 2 ug genomic DNA was used for TCRB CDR3 amplification. Amplification used 60 V beta primers and 13 J beta primers. The data were produced by immunoSEQ multiplex PCR, yet TCRdb's version contains in-frame clones alone and is incomplete. The table includes around 37,000 clones, 70% to 85% detected once. The sequence derives from a human donor with glioblastoma. The V and J genes are TRBV14 and TRBJ2-7; tentative D call: TRBD1 (6 bases). This specimen consisted of blood, obtained before dendritic cell vaccination. The chain's CDR3 is CASSPTGYEQYF. In nucleotides, the CDR3 is TGTGCCAGCAGCCCGACAGGTTACGAGCAGTACTTC.